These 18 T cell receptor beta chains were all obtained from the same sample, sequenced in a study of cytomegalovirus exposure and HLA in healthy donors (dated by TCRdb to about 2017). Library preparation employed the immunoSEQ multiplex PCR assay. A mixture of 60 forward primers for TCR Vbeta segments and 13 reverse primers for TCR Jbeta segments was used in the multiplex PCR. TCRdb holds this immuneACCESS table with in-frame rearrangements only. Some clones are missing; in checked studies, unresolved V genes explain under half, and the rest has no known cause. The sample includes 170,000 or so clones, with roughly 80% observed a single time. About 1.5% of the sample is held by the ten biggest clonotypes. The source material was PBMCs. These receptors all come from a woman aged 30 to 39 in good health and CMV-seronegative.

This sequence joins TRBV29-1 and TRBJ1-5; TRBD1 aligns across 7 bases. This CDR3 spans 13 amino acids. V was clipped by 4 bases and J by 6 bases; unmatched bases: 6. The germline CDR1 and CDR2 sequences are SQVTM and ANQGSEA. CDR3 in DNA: TGCAGCGTTGGCGAACAGGGGACTCAGCCCCAGCATTTT. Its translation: CSVGEQGTQPQHF.

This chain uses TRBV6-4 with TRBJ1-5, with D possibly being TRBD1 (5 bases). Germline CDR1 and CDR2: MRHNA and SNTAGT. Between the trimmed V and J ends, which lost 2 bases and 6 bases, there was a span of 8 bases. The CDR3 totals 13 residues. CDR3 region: CASSDRGGQPQHF. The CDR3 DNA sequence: TGTGCCAGCAGTGACCGGGGGGGTCAGCCCCAGCATTTT.

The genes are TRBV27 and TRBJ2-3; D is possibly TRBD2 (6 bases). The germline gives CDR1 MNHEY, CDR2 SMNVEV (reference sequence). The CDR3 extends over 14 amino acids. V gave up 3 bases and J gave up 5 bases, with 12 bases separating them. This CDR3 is CASSFLARVDTQYF. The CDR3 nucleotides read TGTGCCAGCAGTTTTCTAGCGAGGGTAGATACGCAGTATTTT.

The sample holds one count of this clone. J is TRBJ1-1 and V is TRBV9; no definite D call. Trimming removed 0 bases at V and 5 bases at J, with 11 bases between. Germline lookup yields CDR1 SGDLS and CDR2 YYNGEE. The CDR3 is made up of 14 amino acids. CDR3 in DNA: TGTGCCAGCAGCGTAGAGCTCAGAGGAACTGAAGCTTTCTTT. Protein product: CASSVELRGTEAFF.

In DNA form, the CDR3 reads TGTGCCAGTAGTATCCGGACAGGGGGCGGAGAGACCCAGTACTTC. Protein product: CASSIRTGGGETQYF. The gene calls are TRBV19 and TRBJ2-5; 11 bases are a match to TRBD1. Germline V gene sequence: CDR1 LNHDA, CDR2 SQIVND (reference sequence). The V gene end was trimmed by 3 bases and the J gene end by 4 bases; junction bases not matched to a gene: 4. This CDR3 is built from 15 residues.

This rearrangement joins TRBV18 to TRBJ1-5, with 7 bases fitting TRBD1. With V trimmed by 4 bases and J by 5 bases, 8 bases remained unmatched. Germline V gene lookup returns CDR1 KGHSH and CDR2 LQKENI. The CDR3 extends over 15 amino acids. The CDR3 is CASSQTGRSDQPQHF. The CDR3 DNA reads TGTGCCAGCTCACAGACAGGGCGTTCGGATCAGCCCCAGCATTTT.

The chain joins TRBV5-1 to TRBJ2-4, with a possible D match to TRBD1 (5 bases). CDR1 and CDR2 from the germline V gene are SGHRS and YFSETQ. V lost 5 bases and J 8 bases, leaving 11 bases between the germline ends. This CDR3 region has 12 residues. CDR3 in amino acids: CASSLRGDIQYF. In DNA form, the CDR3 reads TGCGCCAGCAGTTTAAGGGGTGACATTCAGTACTTC. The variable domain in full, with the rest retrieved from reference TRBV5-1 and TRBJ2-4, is KAGVTQTPRYLIKTRGQQVTLSCSPISGHRSVSWYQQTPGQGLQFLFEYFSETQRNKGNFPGRFSGRQFSNSRSEMNVSTLELGDSALYLCASSLRGDIQYFGAGTRLSVL.

Written as DNA, the CDR3 is TGTGCCAGCAGTGTCGACCCGGAGGATCAGCCCCAGCATTTT. This gives the protein CASSVDPEDQPQHF. This chain connects TRBV6-5 to TRBJ1-5; D is ambiguous. Germline loops: CDR1 MNHEY, CDR2 SVGAGI. This CDR3 has 14 residues. Trimming took off 5 bases at V and 5 bases at J, with 13 bases between the two ends.

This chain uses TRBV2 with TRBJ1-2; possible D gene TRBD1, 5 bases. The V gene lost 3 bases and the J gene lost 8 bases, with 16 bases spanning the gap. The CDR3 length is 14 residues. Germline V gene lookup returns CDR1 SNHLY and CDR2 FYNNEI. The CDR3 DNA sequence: TGTGCCAGCAGTGAGCGTGTCAGGGCGGGAGGCTACACCTTC. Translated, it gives CASSERVRAGGYTF.

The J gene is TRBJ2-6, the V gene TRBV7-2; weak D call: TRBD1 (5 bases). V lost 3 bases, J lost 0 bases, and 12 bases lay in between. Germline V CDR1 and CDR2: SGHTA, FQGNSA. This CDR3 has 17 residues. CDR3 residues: CASSLSGRASGANVLTF. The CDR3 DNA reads TGTGCCAGCAGCTTGTCGGGCAGGGCCTCTGGGGCCAACGTCCTGACTTTC.

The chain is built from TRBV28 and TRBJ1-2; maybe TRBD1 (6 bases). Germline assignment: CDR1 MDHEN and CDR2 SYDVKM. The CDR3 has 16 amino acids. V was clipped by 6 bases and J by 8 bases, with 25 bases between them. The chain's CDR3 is CASSPGGAAPRQGYTF. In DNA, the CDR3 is TGTGCCAGCAGCCCGGGGGGGGCGGCTCCACGGCAAGGCTACACCTTC.

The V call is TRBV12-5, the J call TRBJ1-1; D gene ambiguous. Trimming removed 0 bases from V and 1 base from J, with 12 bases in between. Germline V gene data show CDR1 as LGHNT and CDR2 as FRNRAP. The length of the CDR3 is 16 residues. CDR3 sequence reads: CASGLVLTRGNTEAFF. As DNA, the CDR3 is TGTGCTAGTGGTTTGGTACTCACTCGGGGGAACACTGAAGCTTTCTTT.

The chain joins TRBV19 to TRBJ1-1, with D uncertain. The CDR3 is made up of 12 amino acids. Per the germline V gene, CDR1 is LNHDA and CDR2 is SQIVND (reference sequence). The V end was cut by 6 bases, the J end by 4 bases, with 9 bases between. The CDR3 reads CASRQWATEAFF. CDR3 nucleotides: TGTGCCAGTAGGCAGTGGGCCACTGAAGCTTTCTTT.

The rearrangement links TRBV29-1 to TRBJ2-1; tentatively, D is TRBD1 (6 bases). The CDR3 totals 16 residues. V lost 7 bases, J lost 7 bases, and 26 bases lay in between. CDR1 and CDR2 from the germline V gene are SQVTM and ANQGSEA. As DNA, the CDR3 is TGCAGCGCACGATTAGGGGCCAGGGGCGCGGCGAATGAGCAGTTCTTC. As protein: CSARLGARGAANEQFF.

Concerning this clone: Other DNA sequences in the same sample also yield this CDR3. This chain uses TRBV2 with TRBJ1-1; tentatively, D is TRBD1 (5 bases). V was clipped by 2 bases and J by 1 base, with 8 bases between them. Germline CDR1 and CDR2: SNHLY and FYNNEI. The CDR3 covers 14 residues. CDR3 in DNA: TGTGCCAGCAGTGAACAAGGGGCGAACACTGAAGCTTTCTTT. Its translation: CASSEQGANTEAFF.

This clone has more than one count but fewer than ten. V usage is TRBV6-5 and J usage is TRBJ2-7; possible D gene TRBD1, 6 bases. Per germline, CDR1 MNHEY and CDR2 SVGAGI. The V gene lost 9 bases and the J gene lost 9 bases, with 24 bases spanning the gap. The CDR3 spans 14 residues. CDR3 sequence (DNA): TGTGCCAGTAAGGCGACAGGCGAAGGAAGGGGGCAGTACTTC. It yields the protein CASKATGEGRGQYF.

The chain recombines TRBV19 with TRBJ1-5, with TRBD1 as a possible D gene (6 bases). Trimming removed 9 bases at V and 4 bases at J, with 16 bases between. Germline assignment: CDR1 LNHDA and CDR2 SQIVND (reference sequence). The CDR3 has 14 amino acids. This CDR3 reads CASTAGTKNQPQHF. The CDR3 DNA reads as TGTGCCAGCACTGCCGGGACAAAGAATCAGCCCCAGCATTTT. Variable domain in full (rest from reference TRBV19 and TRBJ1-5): DGGITQSPKYLFRKEGQNVTLSCEQNLNHDAMYWYRQDPGQGLRLIYYSQIVNDFQKGDIAEGYSVSREKKESFPLTVTSAQKNPTAFYLCASTAGTKNQPQHFGDGTRLSIL.

CDR3 bases: TGTGCCAGCAGCCACGGCGGATATGGCTACACCTTC. Translating gives CASSHGGYGYTF. The chain links TRBV7-8 to TRBJ1-2; D not resolved. CDR3 length: 12 residues. V lost 5 bases and J 5 bases, leaving 9 bases between the germline ends. Germline-derived CDR1 and CDR2 are SGHVS and FQNEAQ.